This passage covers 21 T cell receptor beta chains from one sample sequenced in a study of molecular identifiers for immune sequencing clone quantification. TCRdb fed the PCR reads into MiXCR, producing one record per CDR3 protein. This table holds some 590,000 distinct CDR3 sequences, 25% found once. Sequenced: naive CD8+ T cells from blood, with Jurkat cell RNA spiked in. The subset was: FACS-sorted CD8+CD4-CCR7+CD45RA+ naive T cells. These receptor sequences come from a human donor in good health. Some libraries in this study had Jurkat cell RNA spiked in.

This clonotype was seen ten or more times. DNA for the CDR3: TGTGCCAGCAGCTTAGACGCTCAGAACACTGAAGCTTTCTTT. It is translated as CASSLDAQNTEAFF. The genes are TRBV7-9 and TRBJ1-1; D unclear. There are 14 residues in the CDR3. V was pared by 1 base and J by 1 base, with 7 bases between. Germline CDR1 is SEHNR and CDR2 is FQNEAQ (reference sequence).

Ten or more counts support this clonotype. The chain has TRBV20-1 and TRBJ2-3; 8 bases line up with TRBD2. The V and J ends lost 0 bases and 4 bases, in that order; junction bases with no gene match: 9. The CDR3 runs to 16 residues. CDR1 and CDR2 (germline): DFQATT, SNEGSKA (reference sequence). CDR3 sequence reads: CSARDGPSGGADTQYF. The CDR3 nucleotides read TGCAGTGCTAGAGATGGACCGTCGGGAGGGGCAGATACGCAGTATTTT.

The CDR3 loop is CASSSRAQPQHF. The CDR3 DNA reads TGTGCCAGCAGCTCCCGAGCTCAGCCCCAGCATTTT. This chain joins TRBV21-1 and TRBJ1-5; the table's D call, TRBD1, was not checked against the DNA. TRBV21-1 is designated a pseudogene. The CDR3 length is 12 residues.

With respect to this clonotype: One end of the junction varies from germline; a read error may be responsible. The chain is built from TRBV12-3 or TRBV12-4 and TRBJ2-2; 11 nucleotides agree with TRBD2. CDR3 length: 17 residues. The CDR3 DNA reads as TGTGCCAGCAGTCAAAACTATGGGACTAGCGGCACCGGGGAGCTGGTTTTT. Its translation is CASSQNYGTSGTGELVF.

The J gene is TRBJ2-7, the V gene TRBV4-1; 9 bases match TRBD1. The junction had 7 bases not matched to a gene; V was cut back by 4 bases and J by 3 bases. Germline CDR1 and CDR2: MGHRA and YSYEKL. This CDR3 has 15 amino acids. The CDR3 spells CASSPKLTGGYEQYF. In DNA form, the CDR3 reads TGCGCCAGCAGCCCAAAATTGACAGGGGGCTACGAGCAGTACTTC.

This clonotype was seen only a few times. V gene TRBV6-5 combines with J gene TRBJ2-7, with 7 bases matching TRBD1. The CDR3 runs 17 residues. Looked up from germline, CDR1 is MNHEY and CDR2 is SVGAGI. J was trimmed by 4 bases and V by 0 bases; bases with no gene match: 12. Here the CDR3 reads CASSYSGVDRVTYEQYF. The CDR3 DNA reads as TGTGCCAGCAGTTACTCGGGTGTCGACAGGGTAACGTACGAGCAGTACTTC.

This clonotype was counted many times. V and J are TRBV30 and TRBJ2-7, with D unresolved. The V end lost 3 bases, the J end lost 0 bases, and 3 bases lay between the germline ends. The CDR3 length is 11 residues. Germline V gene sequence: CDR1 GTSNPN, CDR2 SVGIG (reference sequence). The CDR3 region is CAWRSSYEQYF. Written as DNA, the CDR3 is TGTGCCTGGAGGAGCTCCTACGAGCAGTACTTC.

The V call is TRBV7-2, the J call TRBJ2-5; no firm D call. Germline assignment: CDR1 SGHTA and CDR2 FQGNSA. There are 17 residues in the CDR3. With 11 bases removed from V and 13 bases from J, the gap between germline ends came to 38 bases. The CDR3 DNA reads TGTGCCCGCCGCCCTCCCCCCCCGTGGGCCCGTCCCACGCCCCCGTACTTC. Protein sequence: CARRPPPPWARPTPPYF. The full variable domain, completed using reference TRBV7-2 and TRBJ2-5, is GAGVSQSPSNKVTEKGKDVELRCDPISGHTALYWYRQSLGQGLEFLIYFQGNSAPDKSGLPSDRFSAERTGGSVSTLTIQRTQQEDSAVYLCARRPPPPWARPTPPYFGPGTRLLVL.

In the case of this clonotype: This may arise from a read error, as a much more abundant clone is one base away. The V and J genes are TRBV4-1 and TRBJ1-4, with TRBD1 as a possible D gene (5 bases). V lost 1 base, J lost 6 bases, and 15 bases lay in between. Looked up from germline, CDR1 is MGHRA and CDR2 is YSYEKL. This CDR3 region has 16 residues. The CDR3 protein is CASSQGTRAPHEKLFF. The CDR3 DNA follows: TGCGCCAGCAGCCAAGGGACAAGGGCCCCTCATGAAAAACTGTTTTTT.

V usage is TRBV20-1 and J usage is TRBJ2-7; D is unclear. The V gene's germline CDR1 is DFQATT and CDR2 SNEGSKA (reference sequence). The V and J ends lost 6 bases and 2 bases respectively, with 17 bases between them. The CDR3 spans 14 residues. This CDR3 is CSASRQDTTYEQYV. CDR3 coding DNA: TGCAGTGCCTCCCGTCAAGATACAACCTACGAGCAGTACGTC.

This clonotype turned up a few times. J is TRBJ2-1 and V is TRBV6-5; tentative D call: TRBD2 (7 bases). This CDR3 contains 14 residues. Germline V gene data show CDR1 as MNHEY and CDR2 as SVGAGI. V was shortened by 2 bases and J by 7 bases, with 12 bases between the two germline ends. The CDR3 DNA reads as TGTGCCAGCAGTTACGGGGGGGCCACGAATGAGCAGTTCTTC. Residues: CASSYGGATNEQFF.

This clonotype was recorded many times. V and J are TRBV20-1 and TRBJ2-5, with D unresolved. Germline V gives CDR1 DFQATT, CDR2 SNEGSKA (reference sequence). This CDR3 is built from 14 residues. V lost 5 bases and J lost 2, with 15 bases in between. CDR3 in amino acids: CSAGSTDFQETQYF. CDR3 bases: TGCAGTGCTGGCTCGACCGACTTTCAAGAGACCCAGTACTTC.

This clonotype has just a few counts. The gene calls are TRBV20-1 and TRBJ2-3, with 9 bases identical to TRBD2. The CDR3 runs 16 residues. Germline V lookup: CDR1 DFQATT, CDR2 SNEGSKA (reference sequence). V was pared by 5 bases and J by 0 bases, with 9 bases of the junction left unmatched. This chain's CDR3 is CSAESGRRDSTDTQYF. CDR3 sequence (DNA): TGCAGTGCTGAGAGCGGGAGGAGGGATAGCACAGATACGCAGTATTTT.

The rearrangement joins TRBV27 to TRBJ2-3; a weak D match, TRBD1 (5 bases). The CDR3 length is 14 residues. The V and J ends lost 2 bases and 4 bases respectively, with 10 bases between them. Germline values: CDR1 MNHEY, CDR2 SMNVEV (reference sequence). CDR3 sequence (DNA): TGTGCCAGCAGTTTACAGGGAACTTCAGATACGCAGTATTTT. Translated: CASSLQGTSDTQYF.

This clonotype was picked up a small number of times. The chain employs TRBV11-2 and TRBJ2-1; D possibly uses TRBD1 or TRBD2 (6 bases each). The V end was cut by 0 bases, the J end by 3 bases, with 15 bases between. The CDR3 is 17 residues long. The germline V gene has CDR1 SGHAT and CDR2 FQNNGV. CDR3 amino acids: CASSLDPGAGGYNEQFF. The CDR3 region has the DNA TGTGCCAGCAGCTTAGATCCGGGGGCCGGGGGCTACAATGAGCAGTTCTTC. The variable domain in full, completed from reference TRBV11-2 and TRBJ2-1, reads EAGVAQSPRYKIIEKRQSVAFWCNPISGHATLYWYQQILGQGPKLLIQFQNNGVVDDSQLPKDRFSAERLKGVDSTLKIQPAKLEDSAVYLCASSLDPGAGGYNEQFFGPGTRLTVL.

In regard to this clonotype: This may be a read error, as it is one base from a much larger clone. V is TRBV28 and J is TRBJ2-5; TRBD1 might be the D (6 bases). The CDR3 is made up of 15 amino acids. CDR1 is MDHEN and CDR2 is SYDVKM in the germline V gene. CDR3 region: CASGHNYRDSETQCF. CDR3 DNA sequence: TGTGCCAGCGGACACAACTACAGGGATTCAGAGACCCAGTGCTTC.

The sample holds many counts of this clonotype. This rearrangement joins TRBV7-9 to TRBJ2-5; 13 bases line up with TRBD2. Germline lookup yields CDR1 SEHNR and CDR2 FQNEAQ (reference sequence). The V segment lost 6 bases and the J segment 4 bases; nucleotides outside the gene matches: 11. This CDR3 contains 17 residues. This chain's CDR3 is CASSRKGGLAGAETQYF. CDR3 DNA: TGTGCCAGCAGTCGTAAAGGAGGACTAGCGGGGGCAGAGACCCAGTACTTC.

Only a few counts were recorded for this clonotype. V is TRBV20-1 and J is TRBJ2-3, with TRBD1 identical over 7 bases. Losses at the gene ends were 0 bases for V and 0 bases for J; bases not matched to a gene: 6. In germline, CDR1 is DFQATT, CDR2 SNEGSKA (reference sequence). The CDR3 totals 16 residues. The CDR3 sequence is CSARDLGGSSTDTQYF. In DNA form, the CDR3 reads TGCAGTGCTAGAGATCTAGGGGGCTCTAGCACAGATACGCAGTATTTT.

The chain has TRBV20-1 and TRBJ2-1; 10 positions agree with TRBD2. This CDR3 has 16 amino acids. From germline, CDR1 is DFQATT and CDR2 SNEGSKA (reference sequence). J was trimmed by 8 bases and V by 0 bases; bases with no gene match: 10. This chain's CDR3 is CSAREAIAGGWDEQFF. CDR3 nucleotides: TGCAGTGCTAGAGAGGCAATAGCGGGAGGCTGGGATGAGCAGTTCTTC.

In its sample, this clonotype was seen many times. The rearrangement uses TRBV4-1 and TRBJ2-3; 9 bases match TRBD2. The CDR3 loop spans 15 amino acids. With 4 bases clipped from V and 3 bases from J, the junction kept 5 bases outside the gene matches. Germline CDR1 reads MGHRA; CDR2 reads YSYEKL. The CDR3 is CASSPRTSETDTQYF. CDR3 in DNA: TGCGCCAGCAGCCCACGGACTAGCGAGACAGATACGCAGTATTTT.

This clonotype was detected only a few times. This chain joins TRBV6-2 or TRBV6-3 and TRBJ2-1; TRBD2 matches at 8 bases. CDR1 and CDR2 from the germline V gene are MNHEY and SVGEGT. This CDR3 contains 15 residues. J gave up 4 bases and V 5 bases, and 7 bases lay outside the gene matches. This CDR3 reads CASSTGTRYYNEQFF. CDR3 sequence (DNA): TGTGCCAGCAGTACCGGGACTAGGTATTACAATGAGCAGTTCTTC.